This T cell receptor beta chain was found in a study of T cell changes during pregnancy in multiple sclerosis. The method was immunoSEQ multiplex PCR; TCRdb's version includes in-frame clones alone and lacks a portion of them. The repertoire holds under 50,000 clones, approximately 93% seen once, with about 8.5% in the top ten. The V and J ends lost 0 bases and 7 bases respectively, with 12 bases between them. Germline CDR1 is MNHEY and CDR2 is SVGAGI. The CDR3 is made up of 14 amino acids. Specimen: CD8+ T cells from peripheral blood mononuclear cells, collected in the third trimester of pregnancy. This receptor was identified in a female donor with multiple sclerosis, enrolled in a pregnancy study. The chain employs TRBV6-5 and TRBJ1-2, with no clear D. This CDR3 reads CASSYSEGFRGYTF. The CDR3 bases are TGTGCCAGCAGTTACTCTGAGGGATTTCGTGGCTACACCTTC.